The clone carrying this T cell receptor (beta chain) has just a few counts. From RNA, the CDR3 regions of TCR beta chains were amplified and sequenced. First-round RT-PCR used HTBI primers; second-round multiplex PCR followed. TCRdb re-derived calls from the multiplex PCR reads in MiXCR, one entry per CDR3 protein. Counted here are about 400,000 distinct CDR3 sequences, 20% to 25% occurring once; the ten biggest clones make up 2.5% to 3.5%. This sample is part of a study of Graves' ophthalmopathy and Graves' hyperthyroidism. Trimming removed 7 bases from V and 1 base from J; junction bases left unmatched: 11. This CDR3 is 16 amino acids long. Germline-derived CDR1 and CDR2 are LGHDT and YNNKEL (reference sequence).

The sequence derives from a woman aged 18-29 years with stable Graves' hyperthyroidism. V gene TRBV3-1 combines with J gene TRBJ1-1, with 8 bases lining up with TRBD1. The sample was peripheral blood. This chain's CDR3 is CASTSRPGGQNTEAFF. CDR3 bases: TGTGCCAGCACCAGCCGGCCAGGGGGCCAGAACACTGAAGCTTTCTTT.